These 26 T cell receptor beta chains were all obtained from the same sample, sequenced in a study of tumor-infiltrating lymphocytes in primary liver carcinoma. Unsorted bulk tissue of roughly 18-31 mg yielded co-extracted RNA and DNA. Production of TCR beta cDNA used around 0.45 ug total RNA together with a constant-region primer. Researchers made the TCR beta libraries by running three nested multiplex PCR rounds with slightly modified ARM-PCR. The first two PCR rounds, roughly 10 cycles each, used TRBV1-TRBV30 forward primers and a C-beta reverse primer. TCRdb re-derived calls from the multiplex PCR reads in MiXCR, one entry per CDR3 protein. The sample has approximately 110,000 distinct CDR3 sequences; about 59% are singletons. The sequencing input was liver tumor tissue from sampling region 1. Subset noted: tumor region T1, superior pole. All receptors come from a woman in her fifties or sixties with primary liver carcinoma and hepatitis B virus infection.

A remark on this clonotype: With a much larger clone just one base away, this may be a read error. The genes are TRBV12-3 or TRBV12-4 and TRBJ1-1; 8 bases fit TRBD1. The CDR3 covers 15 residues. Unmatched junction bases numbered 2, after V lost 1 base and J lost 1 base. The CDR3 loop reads CASSLVDRGNTEAFF. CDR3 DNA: TGTGCCAGCAGTTTAGTAGACAGGGGGAACACTGAAGCTTTCTTT.

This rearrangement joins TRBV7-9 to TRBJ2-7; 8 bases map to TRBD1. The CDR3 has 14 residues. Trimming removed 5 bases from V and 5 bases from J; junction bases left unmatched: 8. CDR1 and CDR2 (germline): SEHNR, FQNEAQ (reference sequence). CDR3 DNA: TGTGCCAGCAGCCAGACCGACAGGGGTGACGAGCAGTACTTC. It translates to CASSQTDRGDEQYF.

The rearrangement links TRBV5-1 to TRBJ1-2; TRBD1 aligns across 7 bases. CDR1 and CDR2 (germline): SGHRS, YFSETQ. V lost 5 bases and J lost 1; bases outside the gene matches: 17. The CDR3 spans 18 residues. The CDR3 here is CASSPNPGGKNLNYGYTF. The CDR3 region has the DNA TGCGCCAGCAGTCCGAATCCAGGGGGGAAGAATCTTAACTATGGCTACACCTTC. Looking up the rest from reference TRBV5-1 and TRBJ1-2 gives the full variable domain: KAGVTQTPRYLIKTRGQQVTLSCSPISGHRSVSWYQQTPGQGLQFLFEYFSETQRNKGNFPGRFSGRQFSNSRSEMNVSTLELGDSALYLCASSPNPGGKNLNYGYTFGSGTRLTVV.

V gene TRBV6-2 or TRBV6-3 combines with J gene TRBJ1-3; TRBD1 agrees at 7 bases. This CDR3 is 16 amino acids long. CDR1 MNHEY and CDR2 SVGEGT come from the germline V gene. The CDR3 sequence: CVSSNPGQHSGNTIYF. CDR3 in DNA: TGTGTTAGCAGTAACCCGGGACAGCACTCTGGAAACACCATATATTTT.

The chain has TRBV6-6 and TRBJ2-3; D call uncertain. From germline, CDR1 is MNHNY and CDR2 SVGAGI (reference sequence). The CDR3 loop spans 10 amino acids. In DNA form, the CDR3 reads TGTGACACCGCGATTTATACGCAGTATTTT. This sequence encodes CDTAIYTQYF.

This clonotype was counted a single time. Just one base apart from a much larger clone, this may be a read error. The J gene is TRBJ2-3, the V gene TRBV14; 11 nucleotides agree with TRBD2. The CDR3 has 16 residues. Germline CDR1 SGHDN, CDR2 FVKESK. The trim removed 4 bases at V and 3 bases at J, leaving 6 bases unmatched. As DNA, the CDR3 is TGTGCCAGCAGCCTGCTAGCGGGAGGAATGACAGATACGCAGTATTTT. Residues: CASSLLAGGMTDTQYF.

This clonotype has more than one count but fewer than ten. The CDR3, as DNA: TGCGCCAGCAGCAATGGACTAGCGGCAGCGGGCGGGGAGCTGTTTTTT. Amino acids: CASSNGLAAAGGELFF. This chain connects TRBV5-1 to TRBJ2-2; 10 bases match TRBD2. V shed 4 bases and J 7 bases; nucleotides not matched to a gene: 10. This CDR3 is built from 16 residues. CDR1 SGHRS and CDR2 YFSETQ come from the germline V gene.

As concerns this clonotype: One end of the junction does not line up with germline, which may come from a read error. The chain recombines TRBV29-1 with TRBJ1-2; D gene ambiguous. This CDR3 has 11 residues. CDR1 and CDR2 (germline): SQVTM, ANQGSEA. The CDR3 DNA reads TGCAGCGTTGTGCGGGGTGATGGCTACGCCTTC. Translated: CSVVRGDGYAF.

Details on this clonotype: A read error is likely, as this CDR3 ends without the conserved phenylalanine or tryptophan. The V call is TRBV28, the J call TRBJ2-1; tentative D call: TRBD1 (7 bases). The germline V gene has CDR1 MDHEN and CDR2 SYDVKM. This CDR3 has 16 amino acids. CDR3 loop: CAGRQGGFRSYNEQFI. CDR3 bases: TGTGCCGGCAGGCAGGGGGGCTTTAGGTCCTACAATGAGCAGTTCATC.

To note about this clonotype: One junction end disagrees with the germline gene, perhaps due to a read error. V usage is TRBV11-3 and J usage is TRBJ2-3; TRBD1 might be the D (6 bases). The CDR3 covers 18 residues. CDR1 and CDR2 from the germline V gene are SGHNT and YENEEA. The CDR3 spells CVSNQRSRTVTSTDTQYF. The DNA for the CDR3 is TGTGTCAGCAACCAGCGGTCCAGGACAGTGACTAGCACAGATACGCAGTATTTT.

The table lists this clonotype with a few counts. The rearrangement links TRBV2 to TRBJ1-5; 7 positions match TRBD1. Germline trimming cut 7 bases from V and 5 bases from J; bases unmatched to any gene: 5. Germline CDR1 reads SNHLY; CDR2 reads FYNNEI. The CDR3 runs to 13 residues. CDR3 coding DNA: TGTGCCAGCATGGGACAGAGAGATCAGCCCCAGCATTTT. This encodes CASMGQRDQPQHF.

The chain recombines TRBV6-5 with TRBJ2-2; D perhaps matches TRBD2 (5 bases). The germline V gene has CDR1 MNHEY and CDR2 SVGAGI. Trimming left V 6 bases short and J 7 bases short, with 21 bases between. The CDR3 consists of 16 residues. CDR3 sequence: CASRFGLAGSVGELFF. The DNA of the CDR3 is TGTGCCAGCAGATTTGGCCTTGCGGGTTCTGTCGGGGAGCTGTTTTTT.

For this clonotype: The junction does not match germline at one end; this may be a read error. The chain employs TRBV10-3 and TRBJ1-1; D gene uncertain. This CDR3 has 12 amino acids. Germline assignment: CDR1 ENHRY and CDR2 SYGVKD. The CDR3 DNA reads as TGTGCCATCAGTGAGCCAGAGGGTGAAGCCTTCTTT. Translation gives CAISEPEGEAFF.

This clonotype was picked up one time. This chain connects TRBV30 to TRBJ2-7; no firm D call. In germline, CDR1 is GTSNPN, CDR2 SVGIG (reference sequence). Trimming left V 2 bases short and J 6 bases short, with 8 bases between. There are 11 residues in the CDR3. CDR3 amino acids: CAWSPGCEQYF. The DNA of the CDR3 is TGTGCCTGGAGTCCGGGCTGCGAGCAGTACTTC.

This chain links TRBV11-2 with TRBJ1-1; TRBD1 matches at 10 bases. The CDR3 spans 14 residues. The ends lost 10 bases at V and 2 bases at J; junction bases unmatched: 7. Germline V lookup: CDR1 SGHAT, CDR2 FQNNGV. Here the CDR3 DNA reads TGTGCCAACAACTGGGACAGGGGAAACACTGAAGCTTTCTTT. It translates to CANNWDRGNTEAFF.

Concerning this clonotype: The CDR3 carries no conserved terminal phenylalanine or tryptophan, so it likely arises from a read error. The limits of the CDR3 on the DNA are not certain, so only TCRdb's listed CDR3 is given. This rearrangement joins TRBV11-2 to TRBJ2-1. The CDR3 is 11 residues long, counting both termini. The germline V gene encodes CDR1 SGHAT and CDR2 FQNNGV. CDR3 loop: CASSLALMPFL.

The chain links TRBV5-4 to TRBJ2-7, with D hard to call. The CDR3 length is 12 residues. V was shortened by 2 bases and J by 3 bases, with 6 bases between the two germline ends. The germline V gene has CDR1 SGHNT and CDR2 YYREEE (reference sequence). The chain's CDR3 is CASSFVGYEQYF. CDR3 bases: TGTGCCAGCAGCTTCGTAGGCTACGAGCAGTACTTC.

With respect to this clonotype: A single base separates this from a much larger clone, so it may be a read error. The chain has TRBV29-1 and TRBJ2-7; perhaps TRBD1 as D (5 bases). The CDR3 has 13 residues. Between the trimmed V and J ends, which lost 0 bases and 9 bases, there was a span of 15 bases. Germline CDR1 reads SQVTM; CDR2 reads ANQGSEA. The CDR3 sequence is CSVEEGGHGRQYF. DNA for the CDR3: TGCAGCGTTGAAGAGGGTGGACATGGAAGGCAGTACTTC.

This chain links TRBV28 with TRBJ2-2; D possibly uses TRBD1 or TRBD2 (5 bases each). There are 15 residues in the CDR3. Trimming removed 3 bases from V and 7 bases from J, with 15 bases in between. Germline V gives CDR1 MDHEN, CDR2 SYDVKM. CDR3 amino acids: CASSLPGARLGELFF. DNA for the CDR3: TGTGCCAGCAGTTTGCCCGGGGCCCGCCTCGGGGAGCTGTTTTTT.

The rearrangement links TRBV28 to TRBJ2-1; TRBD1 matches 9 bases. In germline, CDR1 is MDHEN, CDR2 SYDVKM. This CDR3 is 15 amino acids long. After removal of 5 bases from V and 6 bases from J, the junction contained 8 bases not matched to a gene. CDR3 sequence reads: CASSPRTGAINEQFF. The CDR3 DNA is TGTGCCAGCAGTCCCCGGACAGGGGCGATCAATGAGCAGTTCTTC.

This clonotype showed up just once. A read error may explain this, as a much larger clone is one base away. CDR3 region: CASTMGQAGNEQFF. As DNA, the CDR3 is TGTGCCAGCACGATGGGTCAAGCGGGGAATGAGCAGTTCTTC. V and J are TRBV6-5 and TRBJ2-1; TRBD2 agrees at 7 bases. The J segment lost 7 bases and the V segment lost 7 bases, leaving 10 bases of the junction unmatched. Germline CDR1 reads MNHEY; CDR2 reads SVGAGI. This CDR3 has 14 amino acids.

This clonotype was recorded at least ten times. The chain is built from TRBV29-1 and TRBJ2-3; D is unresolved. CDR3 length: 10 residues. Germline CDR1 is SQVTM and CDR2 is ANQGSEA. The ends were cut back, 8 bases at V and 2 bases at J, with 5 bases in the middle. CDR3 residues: CSTNTDTQYF. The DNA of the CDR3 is TGCAGCACTAACACAGATACGCAGTATTTT.

In nucleotides, the CDR3 is TGCGCCAGCAGCGGAGGGGTTAGCGCCCCCGAGACCCAGTACTTC. Translated: CASSGGVSAPETQYF. The J gene is TRBJ2-5, the V gene TRBV5-1; a possible D gene is TRBD2 (6 bases). V was pared by 4 bases and J by 5 bases, with 18 bases between. The CDR3 covers 15 residues. Germline CDR1 and CDR2: SGHRS and YFSETQ.

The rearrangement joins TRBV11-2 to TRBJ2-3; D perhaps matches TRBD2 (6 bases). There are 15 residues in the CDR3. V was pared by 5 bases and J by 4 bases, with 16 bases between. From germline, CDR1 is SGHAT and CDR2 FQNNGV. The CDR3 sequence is CASSTGLSGPDTQYF. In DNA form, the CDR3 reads TGTGCCAGCAGCACAGGACTATCGGGACCAGATACGCAGTATTTT.

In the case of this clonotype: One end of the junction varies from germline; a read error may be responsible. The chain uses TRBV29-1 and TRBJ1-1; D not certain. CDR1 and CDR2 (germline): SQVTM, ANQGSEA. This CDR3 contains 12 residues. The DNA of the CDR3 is TGCAGCGTTGAAGATCTTTACAGTGAAGTTCTCTTT. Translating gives CSVEDLYSEVLF.

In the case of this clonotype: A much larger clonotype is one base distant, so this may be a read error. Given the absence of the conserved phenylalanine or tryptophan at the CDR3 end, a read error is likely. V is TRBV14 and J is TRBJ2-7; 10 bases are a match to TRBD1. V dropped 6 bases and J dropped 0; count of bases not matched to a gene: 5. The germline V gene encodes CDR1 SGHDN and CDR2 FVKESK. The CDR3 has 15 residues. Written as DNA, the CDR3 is TGTGCCAGCAGGACAGGGGGCGACAACTCCTACGAGCAGTACTAC. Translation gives CASRTGGDNSYEQYY.